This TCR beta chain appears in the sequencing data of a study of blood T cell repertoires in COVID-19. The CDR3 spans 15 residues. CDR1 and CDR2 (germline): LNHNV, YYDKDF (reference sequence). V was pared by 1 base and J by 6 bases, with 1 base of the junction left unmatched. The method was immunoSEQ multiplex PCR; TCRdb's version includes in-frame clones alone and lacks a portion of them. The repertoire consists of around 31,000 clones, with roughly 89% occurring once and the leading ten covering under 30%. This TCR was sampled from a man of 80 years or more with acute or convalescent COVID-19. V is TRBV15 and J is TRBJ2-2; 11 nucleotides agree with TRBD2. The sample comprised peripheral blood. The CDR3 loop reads CATSRGLAGSGELFF. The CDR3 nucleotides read TGTGCCACCAGCAGAGGACTAGCGGGATCCGGGGAGCTGTTTTTT.